This TCR beta chain was captured by sequencing in a study of T cell repertoires in cytomegalovirus infection. As for the study in general: A matching HLA type, together with CMV infection, was signaled by public TCR beta signatures.

From the reads, TCRdb called clonotypes with MiXCR, one entry per CDR3 protein. This sample has 270,000 or so distinct CDR3 sequences; over 15% occur once, and the top ten carry around 43%. This clonotype was counted between two and nine times. The CDR3 loop spans 16 amino acids. V lost 4 bases and J lost 1, with 14 bases in between. Germline V lookup: CDR1 SGHVS, CDR2 FQNEAQ. The gene calls are TRBV7-8 and TRBJ1-3, with no clear D. Sequencing was performed on CD8+ T cells from PBMCs. The TCR sequence derives from a human donor in good health (CMV status not recorded). Some clones in this sample may be carry-over from other donors' samples. The CDR3, as DNA: TGTGCCAGCAGCTCCCACTGGACTGATTCTGGAAACACCATATATTTT. Translation gives CASSSHWTDSGNTIYF.